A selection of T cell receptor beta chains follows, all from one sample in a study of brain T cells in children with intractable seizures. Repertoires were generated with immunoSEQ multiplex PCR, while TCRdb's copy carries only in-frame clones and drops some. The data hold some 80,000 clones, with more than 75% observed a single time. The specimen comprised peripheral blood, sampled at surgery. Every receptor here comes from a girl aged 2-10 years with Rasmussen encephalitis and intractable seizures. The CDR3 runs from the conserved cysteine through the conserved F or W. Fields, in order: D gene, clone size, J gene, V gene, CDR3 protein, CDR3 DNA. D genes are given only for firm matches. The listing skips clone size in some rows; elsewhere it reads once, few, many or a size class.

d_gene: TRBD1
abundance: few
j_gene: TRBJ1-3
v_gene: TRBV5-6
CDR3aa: CASSLATGDRDGNTIYF
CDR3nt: TGTGCCAGCAGCTTGGCCACGGGGGACAGGGATGGAAACACCATATATTTT

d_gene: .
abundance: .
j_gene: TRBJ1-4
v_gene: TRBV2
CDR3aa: CASREDNLATNEKLFF
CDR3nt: TGTGCCAGCAGGGAGGACAATCTTGCAACTAATGAAAAACTGTTTTTT

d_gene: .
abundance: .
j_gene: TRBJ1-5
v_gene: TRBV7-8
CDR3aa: CASSLEQGSNQPQHF
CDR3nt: TGTGCCAGCAGCTTAGAACAGGGAAGCAATCAGCCCCAGCATTTT

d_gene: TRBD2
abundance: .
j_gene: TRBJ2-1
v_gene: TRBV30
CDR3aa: CAWTGGRYEQFF
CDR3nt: TGTGCCTGGACGGGGGGGAGATATGAGCAGTTCTTC

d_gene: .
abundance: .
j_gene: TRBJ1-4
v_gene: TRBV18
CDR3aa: CASSQRDIAPNEKLFF
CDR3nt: TGTGCCAGCTCACAACGGGACATAGCTCCTAATGAAAAACTGTTTTTT

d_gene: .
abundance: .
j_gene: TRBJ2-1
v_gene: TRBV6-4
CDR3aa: CASSDSGTDEQFF
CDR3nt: TGTGCCAGCAGTGACTCAGGGACGGATGAGCAGTTCTTC

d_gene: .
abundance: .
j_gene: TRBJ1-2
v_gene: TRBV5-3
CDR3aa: CAGTRTAHYGYTF
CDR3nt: TGTGCCGGCACAAGGACAGCTCACTATGGCTACACCTTC

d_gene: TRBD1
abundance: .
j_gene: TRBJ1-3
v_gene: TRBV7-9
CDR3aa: CASSLTGSFGGNTIYF
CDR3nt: TGTGCCAGCAGCTTGACAGGGAGTTTCGGTGGAAACACCATATATTTT

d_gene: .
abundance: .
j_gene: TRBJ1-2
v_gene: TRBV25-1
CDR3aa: CASSRGPSNYGYTF
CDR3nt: TGTGCCAGCAGTAGGGGCCCTTCTAACTATGGCTACACCTTC

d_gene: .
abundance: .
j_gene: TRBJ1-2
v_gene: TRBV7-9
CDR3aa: CASSSDRLYGYTF
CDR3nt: TGTGCCAGCAGCTCGGACAGACTCTATGGCTACACCTTC

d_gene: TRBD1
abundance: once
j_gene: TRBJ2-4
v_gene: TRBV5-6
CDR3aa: CASRETGAENIQYF
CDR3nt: TGTGCCAGCAGGGAAACAGGGGCAGAGAACATTCAGTACTTC

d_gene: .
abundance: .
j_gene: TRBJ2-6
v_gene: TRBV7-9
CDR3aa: CASSLDSGANVLTF
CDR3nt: TGTGCCAGCAGCCTCGACTCTGGGGCCAACGTCCTGACTTTC

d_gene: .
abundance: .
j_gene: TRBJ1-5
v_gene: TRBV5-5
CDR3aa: CASSLVVSQPQHF
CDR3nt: TGTGCCAGCAGCTTGGTGGTTTCCCAGCCCCAGCATTTT

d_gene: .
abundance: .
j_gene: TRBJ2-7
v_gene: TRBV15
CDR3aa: CATSRASGIEQYF
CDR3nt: TGTGCCACCAGCAGAGCGTCAGGGATCGAGCAGTACTTC

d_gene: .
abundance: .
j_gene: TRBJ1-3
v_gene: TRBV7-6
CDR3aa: CASSSGDTIYF
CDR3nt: TGTGCCAGCAGCTCAGGGGACACCATATATTTT

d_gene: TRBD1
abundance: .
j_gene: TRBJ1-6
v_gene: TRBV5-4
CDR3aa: CASSRAGGDSPLHF
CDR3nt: TGTGCCAGCAGCAGGGCAGGGGGAGATTCACCCCTCCACTTT

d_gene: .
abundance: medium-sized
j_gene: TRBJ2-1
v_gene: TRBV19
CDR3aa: CASKESSYNEQFF
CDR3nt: TGTGCCAGTAAAGAGAGCTCCTACAATGAGCAGTTCTTC

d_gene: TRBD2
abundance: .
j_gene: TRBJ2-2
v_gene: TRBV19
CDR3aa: CASSIWAGGLDGELFF
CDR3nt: TGTGCCAGTAGTATATGGGCGGGAGGGCTTGACGGGGAGCTGTTTTTT

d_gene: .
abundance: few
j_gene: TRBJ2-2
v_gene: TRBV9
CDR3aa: CASSVEGVSTGELFF
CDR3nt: TGTGCCAGCAGCGTAGAAGGAGTGAGCACCGGGGAGCTGTTTTTT

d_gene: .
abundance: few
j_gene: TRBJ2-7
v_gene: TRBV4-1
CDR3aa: CASSHSSGTGSYEQYF
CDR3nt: TGCGCCAGCAGCCACTCTTCCGGGACCGGCTCCTACGAGCAGTACTTC

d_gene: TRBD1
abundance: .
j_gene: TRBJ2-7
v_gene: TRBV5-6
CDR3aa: CASSSTDRVIPYEQYF
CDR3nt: TGTGCCAGCAGCTCAACGGACAGGGTAATCCCCTACGAGCAGTACTTC

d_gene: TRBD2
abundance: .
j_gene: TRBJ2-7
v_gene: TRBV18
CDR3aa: CASSPSLPGTSGSLSYEQYF
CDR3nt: TGTGCCAGCTCACCGAGCCTTCCCGGGACTAGCGGGAGCCTCTCCTACGAGCAGTACTTC

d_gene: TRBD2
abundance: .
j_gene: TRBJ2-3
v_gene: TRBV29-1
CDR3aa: CSVGLAGVTDTQYF
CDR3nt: TGCAGCGTTGGCCTCGCGGGGGTAACAGATACGCAGTATTTT

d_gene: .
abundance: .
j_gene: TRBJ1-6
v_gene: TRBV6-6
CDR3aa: CASSYPPNSPLHF
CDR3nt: TGTGCCAGCAGTTACCCCCCTAATTCACCCCTCCACTTT

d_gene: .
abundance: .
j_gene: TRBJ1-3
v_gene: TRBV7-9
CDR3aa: CASTDRLVTIYF
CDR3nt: TGTGCCAGCACCGACCGGCTAGTCACCATATATTTT

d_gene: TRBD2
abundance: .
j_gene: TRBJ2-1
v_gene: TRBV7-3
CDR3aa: CASSPLKSGGSYNEQFF
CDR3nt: TGTGCCAGCAGCCCCTTGAAGAGCGGGGGTTCCTACAATGAGCAGTTCTTC

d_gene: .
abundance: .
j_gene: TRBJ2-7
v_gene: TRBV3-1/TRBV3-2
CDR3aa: CASSQDPGRAYEQYF
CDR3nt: TGTGCCAGCAGCCAAGATCCGGGCAGGGCCTACGAGCAGTACTTC

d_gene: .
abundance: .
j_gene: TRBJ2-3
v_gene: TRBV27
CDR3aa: CASSSQTRTDTQYF
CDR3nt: TGTGCCAGCAGTTCTCAGACCCGCACAGATACGCAGTATTTT

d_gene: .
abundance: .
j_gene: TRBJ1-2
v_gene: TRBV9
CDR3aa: CASSFLGGTHDYGYTF
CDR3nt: TGTGCCAGCAGCTTCCTAGGAGGGACGCACGACTATGGCTACACCTTC

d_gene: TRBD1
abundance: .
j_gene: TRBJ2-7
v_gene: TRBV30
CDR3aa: CASDRESYEQYF
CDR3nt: TGTGCCTCTGACAGGGAGTCCTACGAGCAGTACTTC

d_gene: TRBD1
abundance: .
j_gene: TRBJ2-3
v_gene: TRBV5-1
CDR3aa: CASSSGTGGLDTQYF
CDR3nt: TGCGCCAGCAGCTCCGGGACAGGGGGCTTGGATACGCAGTATTTT

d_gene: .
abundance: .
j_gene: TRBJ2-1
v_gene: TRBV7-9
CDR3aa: CASSDVARSYYNEQFF
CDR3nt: TGTGCCAGCAGTGACGTAGCGAGGTCATATTACAATGAGCAGTTCTTC

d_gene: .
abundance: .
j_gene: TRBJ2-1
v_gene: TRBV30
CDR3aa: CAWSGLAGLVNEQFF
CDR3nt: TGTGCCTGGAGTGGCCTGGCGGGGTTGGTCAATGAGCAGTTCTTC

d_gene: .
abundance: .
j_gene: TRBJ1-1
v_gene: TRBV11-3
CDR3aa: CASAPSTSSPAEAFF
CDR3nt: TGTGCCAGCGCTCCCTCGACCTCTTCCCCTGCGGAAGCTTTCTTT

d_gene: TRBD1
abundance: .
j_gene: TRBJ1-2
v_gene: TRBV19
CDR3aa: CASSTVDRGRLNYGYTF
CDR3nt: TGTGCCAGTAGTACCGTGGACAGGGGGCGGCTGAACTATGGCTACACCTTC

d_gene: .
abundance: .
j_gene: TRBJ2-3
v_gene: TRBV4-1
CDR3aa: CASSQDGPRTTDTQYF
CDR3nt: TGCGCCAGCAGCCAAGATGGCCCTCGAACCACAGATACGCAGTATTTT

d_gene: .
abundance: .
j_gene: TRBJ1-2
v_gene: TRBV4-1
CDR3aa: CASSQDWGRNLYGYTF
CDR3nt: TGCGCCAGCAGCCAAGATTGGGGCCGGAACCTCTATGGCTACACCTTC

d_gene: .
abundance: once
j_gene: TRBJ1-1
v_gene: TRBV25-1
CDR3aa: CASSSISLRFPNTEAFF
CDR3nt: TGTGCCAGCAGCTCCATTTCGCTACGTTTCCCGAACACTGAAGCTTTCTTT

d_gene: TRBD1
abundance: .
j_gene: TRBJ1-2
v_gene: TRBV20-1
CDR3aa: CSASDFDRERGYTF
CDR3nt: TGCAGTGCTAGTGATTTTGACAGGGAGAGGGGCTACACCTTC

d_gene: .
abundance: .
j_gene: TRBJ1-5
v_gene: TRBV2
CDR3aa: CASRGRSQPQHF
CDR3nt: TGTGCCAGCAGGGGCAGAAGTCAGCCCCAGCATTTT

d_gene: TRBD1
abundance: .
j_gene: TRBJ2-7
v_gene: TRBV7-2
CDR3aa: CASSLGQGAQIGNYEQYF
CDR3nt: TGTGCCAGCAGCTTAGGCCAGGGGGCGCAGATAGGCAATTACGAGCAGTACTTC

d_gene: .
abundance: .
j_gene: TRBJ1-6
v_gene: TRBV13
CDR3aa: CASSPKLLDALVDSPLHF
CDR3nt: TGTGCCAGCAGCCCAAAATTACTGGACGCCCTGGTGGATTCACCCCTCCACTTT

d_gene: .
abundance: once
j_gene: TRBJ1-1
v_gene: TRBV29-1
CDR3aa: CSVAFGPSEAFF
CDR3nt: TGCAGCGTTGCCTTCGGACCGTCTGAAGCTTTCTTT

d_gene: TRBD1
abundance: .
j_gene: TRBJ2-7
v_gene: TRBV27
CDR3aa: CASSSRGPAGGRYEQYF
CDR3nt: TGTGCCAGCAGTTCTCGAGGTCCGGCAGGGGGCAGGTACGAGCAGTACTTC

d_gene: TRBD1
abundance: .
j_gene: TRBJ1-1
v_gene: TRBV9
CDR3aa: CASSARDRGTEAFF
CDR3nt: TGTGCCAGCAGCGCCCGGGACAGGGGCACTGAAGCTTTCTTT

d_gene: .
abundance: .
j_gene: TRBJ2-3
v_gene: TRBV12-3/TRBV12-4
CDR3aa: CASSFGYTDTQYF
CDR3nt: TGTGCCAGCAGTTTCGGCTACACAGATACGCAGTATTTT

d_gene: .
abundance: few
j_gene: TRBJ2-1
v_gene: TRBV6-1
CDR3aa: CASSDLMAYNEQFF
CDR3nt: TGTGCCAGCAGTGATCTGATGGCCTACAATGAGCAGTTCTTC

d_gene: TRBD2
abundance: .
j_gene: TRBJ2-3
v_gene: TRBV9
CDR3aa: CASSVESSGSLSTQYF
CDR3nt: TGTGCCAGCAGCGTAGAATCTAGCGGGAGTCTTTCTACGCAGTATTTT

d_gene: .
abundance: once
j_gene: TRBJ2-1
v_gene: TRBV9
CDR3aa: CASSPPARDEQFF
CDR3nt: TGTGCCAGCTCCCCGCCCGCGCGGGATGAGCAGTTCTTC

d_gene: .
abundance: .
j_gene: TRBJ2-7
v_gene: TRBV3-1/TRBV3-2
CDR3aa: CASSLLYEQYF
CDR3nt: TGTGCCAGCAGCTTGCTCTACGAGCAGTACTTC

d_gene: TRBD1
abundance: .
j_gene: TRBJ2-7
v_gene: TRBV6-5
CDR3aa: CASSIQGYEQYF
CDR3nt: TGTGCCAGCAGTATACAGGGGTACGAGCAGTACTTC

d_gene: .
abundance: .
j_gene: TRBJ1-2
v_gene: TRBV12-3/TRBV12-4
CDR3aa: CASSLDPGYGYTF
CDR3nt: TGTGCCAGCAGTTTGGATCCGGGGTATGGCTACACCTTC

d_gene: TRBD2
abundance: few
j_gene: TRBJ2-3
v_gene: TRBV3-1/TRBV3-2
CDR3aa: CASSQAGTSSDTQYF
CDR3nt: TGTGCCAGCAGCCAGGCCGGGACTAGCTCCGATACGCAGTATTTT

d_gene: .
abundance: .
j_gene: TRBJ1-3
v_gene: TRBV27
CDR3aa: CASSLNWGSGNTIYF
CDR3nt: TGTGCCAGCAGTTTAAATTGGGGTTCGGGAAACACCATATATTTT

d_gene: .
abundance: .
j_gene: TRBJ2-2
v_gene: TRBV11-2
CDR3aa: CAITRVAGELFF
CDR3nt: TGTGCCATTACCAGGGTGGCCGGGGAGCTGTTTTTT

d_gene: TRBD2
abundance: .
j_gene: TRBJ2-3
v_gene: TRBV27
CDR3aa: CASKAGGPRWTDTQYF
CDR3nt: TGTGCCAGCAAAGCGGGAGGGCCAAGGTGGACAGATACGCAGTATTTT

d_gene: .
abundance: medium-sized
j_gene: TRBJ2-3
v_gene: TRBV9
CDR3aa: CASSSRGWGTDTQYF
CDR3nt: TGTGCCAGCAGCTCCAGGGGTTGGGGAACAGATACGCAGTATTTT